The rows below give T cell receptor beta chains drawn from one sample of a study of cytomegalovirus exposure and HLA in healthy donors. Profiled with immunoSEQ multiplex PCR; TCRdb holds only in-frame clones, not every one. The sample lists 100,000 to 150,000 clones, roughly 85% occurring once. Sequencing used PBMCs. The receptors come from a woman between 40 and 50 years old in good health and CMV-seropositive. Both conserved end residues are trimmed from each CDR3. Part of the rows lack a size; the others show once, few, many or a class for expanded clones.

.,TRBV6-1,ASSDGPNSYNEQF
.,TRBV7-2,ASSLAPGLAGRLYEQY
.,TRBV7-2,ASSLVGVSSGANVLT
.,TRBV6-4,ASSELAGDGLF
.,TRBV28,ASSPWASGEQY
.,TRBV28,ASSLSETGTGELF
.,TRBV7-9,ASSPGGRVTYEQY
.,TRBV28,ASSLTDTQY
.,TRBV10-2,ASSETARAPGNTIY
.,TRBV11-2,ASSLVGASPYEQY
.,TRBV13,ASSARTKYEQY
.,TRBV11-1,ASSAVDRAYTEAF
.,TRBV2,ASSPGHNQPQH
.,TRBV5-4,ASRERVKTQY
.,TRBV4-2,ASSQIEGLTNTEAF
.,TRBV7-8,ASSPSTVSYEQY
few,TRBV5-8,ASSLDGLADYNEQF
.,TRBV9,ASSPSGGGLDEQY
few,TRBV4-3,ASSQNGGAGQPQH
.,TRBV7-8,ASSLGAASSGANVLT
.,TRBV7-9,ASSLGQGGFGEQF
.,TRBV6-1,ASSGRGRGSGELF
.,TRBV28,ASSLSFFQGGDTQY
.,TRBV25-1,ASSKGNIGEQY
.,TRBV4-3,ASSQDFGVGSSYNEQF
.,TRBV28,ASRTGSDYGYT
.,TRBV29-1,SVLTGELF
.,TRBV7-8,ASSGYSGSGSYNEQF
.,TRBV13,ASRERLAGYEQY
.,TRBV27,ASSFFGELF
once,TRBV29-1,SVARGAGTDTQY